These T cell receptor beta chains were read from a single sample in a study of PD-1 blockade in classical Hodgkin lymphoma. Sequencing was performed with immunoSEQ multiplex PCR; in TCRdb, only in-frame clones are kept and a portion is missing. The table shows around 26,000 clones, with 75% to 90% occurring only once. Sequenced material: CD4+ T cells from blood, taken before the fourth cycle of nivolumab. The receptors were sampled from a human donor with classical Hodgkin lymphoma. The CDR3 runs from the conserved cysteine through the conserved F or W. D genes are given only for firm matches. Size tells how often a clone was seen (once, few, many) or the class of an expanded clone, and some rows leave it out.

J,size,V,D,DNA,CDR3
TRBJ2-7,NA,TRBV18,NA,TGTGCCAGCTCACCTCTCCTTGTGGAGTTCGCCTACGAGCAGTACTTC,CASSPLLVEFAYEQYF
TRBJ1-4,NA,TRBV28,NA,TGTGCCAGCAGCGCGGAGCCCGTTAATGAAAAACTGTTTTTT,CASSAEPVNEKLFF
TRBJ1-2,once,TRBV4-3,NA,TGCGCCAGCAGCCAAGTGGTCGGGCTCCCTTATGGCTACACCTTC,CASSQVVGLPYGYTF
TRBJ2-5,NA,TRBV7-2,TRBD1,TGTGCCAGCAGTCCGGACAGGGGGGGAGAGACCCAGTACTTC,CASSPDRGGETQYF
TRBJ1-2,NA,TRBV2,NA,TGTGCCAGCAGTGGACAAGAATATGGCTACACCTTC,CASSGQEYGYTF
TRBJ1-1,NA,TRBV5-1,TRBD1,TGCGCCAGCAGCCGCCAGGGGGGGACTGAAGCTTTCTTT,CASSRQGGTEAFF
TRBJ1-1,NA,TRBV7-2,TRBD1,TGTGCCAGCAGCCGACAGGGGGACACTGAAGCTTTCTTT,CASSRQGDTEAFF
TRBJ2-3,NA,TRBV9,NA,TGTGCCAGCAGCGGACCCCCCCCCGGGGCTAAGTATTTT,CASSGPPPGAKYF
TRBJ2-3,NA,TRBV6-4,TRBD2,TGTGCCAGCAGTGCGGGACCGGCGGGGGGGCCTGATACGCAGTATTTT,CASSAGPAGGPDTQYF
TRBJ2-2,NA,TRBV10-3,NA,TGTGCCATCAGTGAGGCCAGGAACACCGGGGAGCTGTTTTTT,CAISEARNTGELFF
TRBJ2-1,NA,TRBV6-6,TRBD1,TGTGCCAGCACAGACAGGGCAGCGCATGAGCAGTTCTTC,CASTDRAAHEQFF
TRBJ1-6,NA,TRBV7-9,NA,TGTGCCAGCAGCCAACAGGGAGCATACTCACCCCTCCACTTT,CASSQQGAYSPLHF
TRBJ2-7,few,TRBV4-2,NA,TGTGCCAGCAGCCAAGGGACGGAGAGCTCCTACGAGCAGTACTTC,CASSQGTESSYEQYF
TRBJ1-5,NA,TRBV7-2,TRBD1,TGTGCCAGCAGCTCAGGGACAGCTGGTCAGCCCCAGCATTTT,CASSSGTAGQPQHF
TRBJ1-6,few,TRBV28,NA,TGTGCCAGCAGTGTGGGGGCCTCCTATAATTCACCCCTCCACTTT,CASSVGASYNSPLHF
TRBJ1-1,NA,TRBV7-2,NA,TGTGCCAGCAGCTTAGAGGCAGGGTACACTGAAGCTTTCTTT,CASSLEAGYTEAFF
TRBJ1-1,NA,TRBV28,NA,TGTGCCAGCAGTCCGTCCGTAACTGAAGCTTTCTTT,CASSPSVTEAFF
TRBJ1-1,NA,TRBV7-2,TRBD1,TGTGCCAGCAGCTCACAGGGGGCCACGAACACTGAAGCTTTCTTT,CASSSQGATNTEAFF
TRBJ1-1,NA,TRBV5-1,TRBD1,TGCGCCACCTCCGACCAGGGGGCTCGGGACACTGAAGCTTTCTTT,CATSDQGARDTEAFF
TRBJ1-1,NA,TRBV4-1,NA,TGCGCCAGCAGCATGGACAGCGAGAGAACTGAAGCTTTCTTT,CASSMDSERTEAFF
TRBJ2-3,NA,TRBV18,TRBD2,TGTGCCAGCTCACCGATCCGAGCGGGGGGCCCGGCTGGGGCCACAGATACGCAGTATTTT,CASSPIRAGGPAGATDTQYF
TRBJ1-4,NA,TRBV7-9,TRBD1,TGTGCCAGCAGCTTGGACAGGGAGGTTGAAAAACTGTTTTTT,CASSLDREVEKLFF
TRBJ1-2,NA,TRBV9,NA,TGTGCCAGCAGCGTAGATCTTCGAGCTAACTATGGCTACACCTTC,CASSVDLRANYGYTF
TRBJ1-2,NA,TRBV27,TRBD1,TGTGCCAGCAGTGTTACGGGACAGGGATTTGGTGGCTACACCTTC,CASSVTGQGFGGYTF
TRBJ1-1,NA,TRBV11-3,NA,TGTGCCAGCAGCTTAGGTTGGGTTAACATTCCCTACACTGAAGCTTTCTTT,CASSLGWVNIPYTEAFF
TRBJ2-7,NA,TRBV7-9,TRBD2,TGTGCCAGCACTAAGGACTGGGAGGGAGAGCAGTACTTC,CASTKDWEGEQYF
TRBJ1-5,NA,TRBV23-1,NA,TGCGCCAGCAGTCAATCAGACGGGTCATCTTATAGCAATCAGCCCCAGCATTTT,CASSQSDGSSYSNQPQHF
TRBJ2-3,once,TRBV11-3,NA,TGTGCCAGCAGCCTGACGGGGGATACGCAGTATTTT,CASSLTGDTQYF
TRBJ2-2,NA,TRBV7-2,TRBD1,TGTGCCAGCAGCTTCTGGACAGGGGCCGGGGAGCTGTTTTTT,CASSFWTGAGELFF
TRBJ1-6,NA,TRBV7-9,NA,TGTGCCAGCAGCCTCAACGGGTTCTATAATTCACCCCTCCACTTT,CASSLNGFYNSPLHF
TRBJ1-5,NA,TRBV27,NA,TGTGCCAGCAGTTTAAAGACAGCCGATCAGCCCCAGCATTTT,CASSLKTADQPQHF
TRBJ1-5,NA,TRBV19,TRBD1,TGTGCCAGTGTCACAGGGGGGATGGAACAGCCCCAGCATTTT,CASVTGGMEQPQHF
TRBJ1-2,once,TRBV7-2,NA,TGTGCCAGCAGCCAATATGGCTACACCTTC,CASSQYGYTF
TRBJ2-6,NA,TRBV7-2,NA,TGTGCCAGCAGCAAAACGTTTCGCTCTGGGGCCAACGTCCTGACTTTC,CASSKTFRSGANVLTF
TRBJ1-1,NA,TRBV5-6,NA,TGTGCCAGCAGCCAACCGGGACACATTGAAGCTTTCTTT,CASSQPGHIEAFF
TRBJ2-3,few,TRBV4-3,NA,TGCGCCAGCAGCCAATTAACAACAGATACGCAGTATTTT,CASSQLTTDTQYF
TRBJ1-5,NA,TRBV16,TRBD1,TGTGCCAGCAGCCAAGCACCGGGTAATAGACAGGGTCGACAGCCCCAGCATTTT,CASSQAPGNRQGRQPQHF
TRBJ1-4,NA,TRBV28,NA,TGTGCCAGCGCTGAAGGCGGGGTTGCTAATGAAAAACTGTTTTTT,CASAEGGVANEKLFF
TRBJ1-2,NA,TRBV10-3,NA,TGTGCCATCAGTGCACAGGCGAACTATGGCTACACCTTC,CAISAQANYGYTF
TRBJ2-5,NA,TRBV2,NA,TGTGCCAGCAGTAAAAGGGGGGGGGACCGACAAGAGACCCAGTACTTC,CASSKRGGDRQETQYF
TRBJ1-1,NA,TRBV11-3,NA,TGTGCCAGCAGCTTAGATACGATCACTGAAGCTTTCTTT,CASSLDTITEAFF
TRBJ1-2,NA,TRBV7-9,NA,TGTGCCAGCACCCCTGGGGGTTCGTATGGCTACACCTTC,CASTPGGSYGYTF
TRBJ1-2,once,TRBV5-1,NA,TGCGCCAGCAGCGTCTACAGCGACTATGGCTACACCTTC,CASSVYSDYGYTF
TRBJ1-2,once,TRBV4-2,NA,TGTGCCAGCAGCTCTGGGACGGGGGGCTACACCTTC,CASSSGTGGYTF
TRBJ1-2,NA,TRBV6-4,NA,TGTGCCAGCAGTGACCCTACTTCGGGCTACACCTTC,CASSDPTSGYTF
TRBJ1-3,NA,TRBV2,TRBD1,TGTGCCAGCAGCTTGGGACAGATCGAAGGAGCCACCATATATTTT,CASSLGQIEGATIYF
TRBJ1-5,NA,TRBV6-5,TRBD1,TGTGCCAGCAGTGCCCGGACAGGGGTCAATCAGCCCCAGCATTTT,CASSARTGVNQPQHF
TRBJ2-1,once,TRBV9,NA,TGTGCCAGCAGCGAAGAAAACAGGGTCCCCTACAATGAGCAGTTCTTC,CASSEENRVPYNEQFF
TRBJ1-1,NA,TRBV5-5,NA,TGTGCCAGCAGCCTACGGTCGGGGCCGAACACTGAAGCTTTCTTT,CASSLRSGPNTEAFF
TRBJ1-6,few,TRBV19,NA,TGTGCCAGTAGTATCCAGGATACACCCTCTACTTCACCCCTCCACTTT,CASSIQDTPSTSPLHF
TRBJ1-1,NA,TRBV7-3,NA,TGTGCCAGCAGAGGTAGCGGGGAGAACACTGAAGCTTTCTTT,CASRGSGENTEAFF
TRBJ2-6,NA,TRBV7-2,NA,TGTGCCAGCAGCTCGGTCAGTCAGCAGGGAATTGCTGGGGCCAACGTCCTGACTTTC,CASSSVSQQGIAGANVLTF
TRBJ2-7,few,TRBV7-9,NA,TGTGCCAGCAGCGCCGAGTGGGGCTCTAAGGAGCAGTACTTC,CASSAEWGSKEQYF
TRBJ2-6,NA,TRBV7-2,NA,TGTGCCAGCAGCTACTTAGGGTGGGGGGCCAACGTCCTGACTTTC,CASSYLGWGANVLTF
TRBJ2-3,NA,TRBV4-3,TRBD2,TGCGCCAGCAGCCAAGGAGCGGGGGGAAGCACAGATACGCAGTATTTT,CASSQGAGGSTDTQYF
TRBJ1-2,once,TRBV6-6,NA,TGTGCCAGCAGTCGGGACGACAACTATGGCTACACCTTC,CASSRDDNYGYTF
TRBJ2-3,few,TRBV7-9,NA,TGTGCCAGCAGCTTAGTTCGGAGAGATACGCAGTATTTT,CASSLVRRDTQYF